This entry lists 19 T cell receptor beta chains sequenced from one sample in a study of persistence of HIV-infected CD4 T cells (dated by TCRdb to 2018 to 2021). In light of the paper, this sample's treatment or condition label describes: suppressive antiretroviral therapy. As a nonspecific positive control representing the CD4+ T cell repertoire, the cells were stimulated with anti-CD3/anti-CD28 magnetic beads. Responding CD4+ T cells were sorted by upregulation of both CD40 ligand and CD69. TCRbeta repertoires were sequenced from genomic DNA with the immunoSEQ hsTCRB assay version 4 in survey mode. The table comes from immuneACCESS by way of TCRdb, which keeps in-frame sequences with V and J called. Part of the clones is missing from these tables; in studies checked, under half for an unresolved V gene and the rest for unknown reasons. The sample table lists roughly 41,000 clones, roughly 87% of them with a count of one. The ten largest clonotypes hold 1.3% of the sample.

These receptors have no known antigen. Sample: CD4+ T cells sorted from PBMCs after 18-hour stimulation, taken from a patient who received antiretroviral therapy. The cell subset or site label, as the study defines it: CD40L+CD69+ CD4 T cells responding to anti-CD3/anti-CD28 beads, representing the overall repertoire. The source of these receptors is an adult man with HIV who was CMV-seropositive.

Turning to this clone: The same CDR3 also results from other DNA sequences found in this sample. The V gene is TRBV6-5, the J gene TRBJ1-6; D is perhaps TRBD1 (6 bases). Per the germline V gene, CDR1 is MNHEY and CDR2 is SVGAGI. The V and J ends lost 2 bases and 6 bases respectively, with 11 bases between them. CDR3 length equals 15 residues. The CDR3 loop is CASSYGGLTNSPLHF. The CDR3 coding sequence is TGTGCCAGCAGTTACGGGGGCTTAACTAATTCACCCCTCCACTTT.

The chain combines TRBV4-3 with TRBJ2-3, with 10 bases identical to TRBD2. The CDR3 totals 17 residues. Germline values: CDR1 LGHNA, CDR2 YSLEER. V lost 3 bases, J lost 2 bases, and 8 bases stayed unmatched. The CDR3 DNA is TGCGCCAGCAGCCAGGATCCGGGACTAGCGTACACAGATACGCAGTATTTT. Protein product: CASSQDPGLAYTDTQYF.

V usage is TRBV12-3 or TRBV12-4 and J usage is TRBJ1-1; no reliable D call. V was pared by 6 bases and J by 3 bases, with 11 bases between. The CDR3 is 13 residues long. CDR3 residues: CASRTTRDTEAFF. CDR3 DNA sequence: TGTGCCAGCAGGACTACTAGGGACACTGAAGCTTTCTTT.

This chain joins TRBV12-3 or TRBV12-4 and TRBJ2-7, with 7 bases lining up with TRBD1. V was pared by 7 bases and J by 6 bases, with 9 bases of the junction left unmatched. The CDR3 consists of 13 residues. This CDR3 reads CASTPRTGPEQYF. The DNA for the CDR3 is TGTGCCAGCACCCCCCGGACAGGCCCCGAGCAGTACTTC.

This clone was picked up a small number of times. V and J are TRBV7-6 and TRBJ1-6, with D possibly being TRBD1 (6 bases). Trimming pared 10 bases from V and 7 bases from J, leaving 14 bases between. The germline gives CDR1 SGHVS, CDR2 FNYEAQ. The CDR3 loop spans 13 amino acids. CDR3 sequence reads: CAITRGANSPLHF. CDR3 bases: TGTGCCATTACGAGGGGGGCCAATTCACCCCTCCACTTT.

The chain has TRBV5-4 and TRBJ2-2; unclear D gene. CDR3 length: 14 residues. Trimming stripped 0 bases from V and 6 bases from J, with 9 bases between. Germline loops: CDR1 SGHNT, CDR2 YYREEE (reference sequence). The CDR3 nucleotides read TGTGCCAGCAGCTTGGAAGGTAGAGCCGGGGAGCTGTTTTTT. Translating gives CASSLEGRAGELFF. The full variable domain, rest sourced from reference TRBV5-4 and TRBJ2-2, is ETGVTQSPTHLIKTRGQQVTLRCSSQSGHNTVSWYQQALGQGPQFIFQYYREEENGRGNFPPRFSGLQFPNYSSELNVNALELDDSALYLCASSLEGRAGELFFGEGSRLTVL.

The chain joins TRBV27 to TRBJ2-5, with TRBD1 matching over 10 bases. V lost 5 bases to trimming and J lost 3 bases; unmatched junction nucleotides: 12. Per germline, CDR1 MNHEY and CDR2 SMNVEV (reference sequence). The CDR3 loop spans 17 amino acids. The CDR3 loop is CASSPPLWDRGKETQYF. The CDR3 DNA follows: TGTGCCAGCAGTCCCCCCCTGTGGGACAGGGGTAAAGAGACCCAGTACTTC.

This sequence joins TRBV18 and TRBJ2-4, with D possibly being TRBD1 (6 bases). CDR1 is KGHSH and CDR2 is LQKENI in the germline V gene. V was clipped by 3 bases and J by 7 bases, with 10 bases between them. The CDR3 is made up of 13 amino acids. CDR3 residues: CASSPGQSNIQYF. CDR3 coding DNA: TGTGCCAGCTCACCCGGACAGTCGAACATTCAGTACTTC.

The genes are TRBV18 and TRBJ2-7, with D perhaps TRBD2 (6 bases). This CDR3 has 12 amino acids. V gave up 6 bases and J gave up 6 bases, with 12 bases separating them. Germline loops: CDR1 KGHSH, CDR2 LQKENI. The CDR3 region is CASSPTRGEQYF. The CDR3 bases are TGTGCCAGCTCGCCGACTAGAGGCGAGCAGTACTTC.

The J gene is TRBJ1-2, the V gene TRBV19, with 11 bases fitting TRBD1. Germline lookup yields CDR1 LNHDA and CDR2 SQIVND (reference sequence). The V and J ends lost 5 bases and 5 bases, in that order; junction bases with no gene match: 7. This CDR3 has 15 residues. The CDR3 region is CASSPTGQGGYGYTF. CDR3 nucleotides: TGTGCCAGTAGTCCAACGGGACAGGGGGGGTATGGCTACACCTTC.

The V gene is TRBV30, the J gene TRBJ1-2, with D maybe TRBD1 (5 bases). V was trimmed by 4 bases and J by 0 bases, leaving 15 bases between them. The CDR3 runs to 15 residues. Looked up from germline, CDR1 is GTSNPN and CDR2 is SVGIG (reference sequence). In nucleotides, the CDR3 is TGTGCCTGGATTGGTCGGGGGTTTTCTAACTATGGCTACACCTTC. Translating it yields CAWIGRGFSNYGYTF.

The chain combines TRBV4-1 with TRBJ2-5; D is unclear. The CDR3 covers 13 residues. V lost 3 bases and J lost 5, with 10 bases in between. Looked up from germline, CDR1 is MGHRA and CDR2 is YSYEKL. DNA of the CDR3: TGCGCCAGCAGCCAGGCCTTTGGGGAGACCCAGTACTTC. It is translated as CASSQAFGETQYF.

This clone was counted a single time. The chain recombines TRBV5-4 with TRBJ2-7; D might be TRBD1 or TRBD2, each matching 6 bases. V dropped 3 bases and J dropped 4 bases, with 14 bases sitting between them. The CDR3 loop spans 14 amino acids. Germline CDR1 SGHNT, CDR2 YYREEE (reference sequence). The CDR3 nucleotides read TGTGCCAGCAGCTCTAAGGGGGGTGGATACGAGCAGTACTTC. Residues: CASSSKGGGYEQYF.

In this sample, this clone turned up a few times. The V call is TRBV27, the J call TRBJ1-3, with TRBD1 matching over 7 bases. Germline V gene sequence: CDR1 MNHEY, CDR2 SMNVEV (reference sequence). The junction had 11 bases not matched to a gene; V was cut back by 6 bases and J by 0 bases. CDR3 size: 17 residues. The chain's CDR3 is CASSKNRGAISGNTIYF. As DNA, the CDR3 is TGTGCCAGCAGCAAAAACAGGGGCGCCATCTCTGGAAACACCATATATTTT.

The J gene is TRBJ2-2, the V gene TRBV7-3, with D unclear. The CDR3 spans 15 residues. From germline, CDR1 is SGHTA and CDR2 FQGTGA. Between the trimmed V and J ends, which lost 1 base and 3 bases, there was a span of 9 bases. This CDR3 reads CASSLIPSDTGELFF. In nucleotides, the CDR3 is TGTGCCAGCAGCTTAATTCCGTCAGACACCGGGGAGCTGTTTTTT. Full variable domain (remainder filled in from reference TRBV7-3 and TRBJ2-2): GAGVSQTPSNKVTEKGKYVELRCDPISGHTALYWYRQSLGQGPEFLIYFQGTGAADDSGLPNDRFFAVRPEGSVSTLKIQRTERGDSAVYLCASSLIPSDTGELFFGEGSRLTVL.

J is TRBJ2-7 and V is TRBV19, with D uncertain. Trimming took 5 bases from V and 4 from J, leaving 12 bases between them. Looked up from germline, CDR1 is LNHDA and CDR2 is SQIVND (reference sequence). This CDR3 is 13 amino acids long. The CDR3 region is CASSSRQRYEQYF. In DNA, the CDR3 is TGTGCCAGTAGTTCCCGACAAAGATACGAGCAGTACTTC.

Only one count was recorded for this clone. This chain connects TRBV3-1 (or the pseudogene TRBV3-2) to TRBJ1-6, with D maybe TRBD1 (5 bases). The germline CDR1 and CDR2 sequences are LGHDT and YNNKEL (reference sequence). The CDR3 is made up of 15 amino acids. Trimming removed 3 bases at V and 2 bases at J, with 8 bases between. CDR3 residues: CASSHSGAYNSPLHF. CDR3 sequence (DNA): TGTGCCAGCAGCCATTCGGGGGCCTATAATTCACCCCTCCACTTT.

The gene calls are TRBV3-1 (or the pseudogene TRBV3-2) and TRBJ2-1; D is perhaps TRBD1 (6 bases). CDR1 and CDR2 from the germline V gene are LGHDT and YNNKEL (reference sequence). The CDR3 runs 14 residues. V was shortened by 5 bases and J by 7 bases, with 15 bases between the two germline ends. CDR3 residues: CASSDIVRGNEQFF. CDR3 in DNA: TGTGCCAGCAGCGACATCGTAAGGGGGAATGAGCAGTTCTTC.

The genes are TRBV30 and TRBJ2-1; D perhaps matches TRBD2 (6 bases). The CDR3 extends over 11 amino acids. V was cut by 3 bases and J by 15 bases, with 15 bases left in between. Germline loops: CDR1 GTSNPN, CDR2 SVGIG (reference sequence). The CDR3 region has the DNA TGTGCCTGGAGCTCCGGACGGAGGGGGTTCTTC. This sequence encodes CAWSSGRRGFF.